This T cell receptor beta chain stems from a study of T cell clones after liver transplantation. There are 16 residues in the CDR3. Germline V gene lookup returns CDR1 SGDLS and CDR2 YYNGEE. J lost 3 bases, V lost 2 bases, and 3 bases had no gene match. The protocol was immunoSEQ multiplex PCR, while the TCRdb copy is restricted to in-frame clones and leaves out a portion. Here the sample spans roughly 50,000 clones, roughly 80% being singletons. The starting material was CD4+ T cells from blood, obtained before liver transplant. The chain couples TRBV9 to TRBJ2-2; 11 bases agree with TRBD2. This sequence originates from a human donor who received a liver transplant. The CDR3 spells CASSVLAGGYTGELFF. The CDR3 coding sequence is TGTGCCAGCAGCGTCCTAGCGGGGGGTTACACCGGGGAGCTGTTTTTT. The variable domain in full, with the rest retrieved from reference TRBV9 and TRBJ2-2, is DSGVTQTPKHLITATGQRVTLRCSPRSGDLSVYWYQQSLDQGLQFLIQYYNGEERAKGNILERFSAQQFPDLHSELNLSSLELGDSALYFCASSVLAGGYTGELFFGEGSRLTVL.